A selection of T cell receptor beta chains follows, all from one sample in a study of blood T cell repertoires in COVID-19. The table came from immunoSEQ multiplex PCR; TCRdb's copy has only in-frame clones and leaves some out. The sample shows around 400,000 clones, roughly 90% of them seen only once. Specimen: PBMCs or T cells enriched from blood (not recorded which). The receptors originated from a woman younger than 35 who had been exposed to COVID-19. CDR3s include the opening cysteine and the closing phenylalanine or tryptophan. D genes are given only for firm matches. Only part of the rows carry a size: once, few, many, or a class if the clone is expanded.

d_gene,v_gene,abundance,j_gene,CDR3nt,CDR3aa
TRBD1,TRBV19,.,TRBJ1-3,TGTGCCAGTAGTATAGATCCCTGGACAGGAGGATCTGGAAACACCATATATTTT,CASSIDPWTGGSGNTIYF
.,TRBV2,.,TRBJ1-2,TGTGCCAGCAGTGCTCCAGGGAACTATGGCTACACCTTC,CASSAPGNYGYTF
.,TRBV3-1/TRBV3-2,.,TRBJ1-2,TGTGCCAGCAGCCGGGTGGGCAGTTCCTATGGCTACACCTTC,CASSRVGSSYGYTF
TRBD2,TRBV6-5,few,TRBJ2-7,TGTGCCAGCAGGACTAGCGGCTACGAGCAGTACTTC,CASRTSGYEQYF
.,TRBV6-5,.,TRBJ1-1,TGTGCCAGCACCTTGGCGACAGAATTGAACACTGAAGCTTTCTTT,CASTLATELNTEAFF
.,TRBV19,.,TRBJ1-4,TGTGCCAGTAGGACCGGGACACCAATCAATGAAAAACTGTTTTTT,CASRTGTPINEKLFF
TRBD2,TRBV11-2,.,TRBJ2-3,TGTGCCAGCAGCTTAGAACTAGCGGGGACCGAATATACGCAGTATTTT,CASSLELAGTEYTQYF
.,TRBV19,.,TRBJ1-1,TGTGCCAGTAGTATAGGAGGGACAACTGAAGCTTTCTTT,CASSIGGTTEAFF
.,TRBV7-2,.,TRBJ1-4,TGTGCCAGCAGCTCCCACGTATCCGCGGCGGGGGTTCGTGAAAAACTGTTTTTT,CASSSHVSAAGVREKLFF
TRBD1,TRBV7-8,once,TRBJ1-2,TGTGCCAGCAGCCCCGGGACAGTGGGCTATGGCTACACCTTC,CASSPGTVGYGYTF
.,TRBV5-1,.,TRBJ2-1,TGCGCCAGCAGCCGGACTGGACTCTCCTACAATGAGCAGTTCTTC,CASSRTGLSYNEQFF
TRBD2,TRBV15,.,TRBJ2-7,TGTGCCACCAGGGGGGAAAGCGGGACTTACGAGCAGTACTTC,CATRGESGTYEQYF
TRBD1,TRBV10-3,.,TRBJ2-3,TGTGCCATCAGTGAACCGGGACAGGGGGCGAGCACAGATACGCAGTATTTT,CAISEPGQGASTDTQYF
TRBD1,TRBV28,few,TRBJ2-1,TGTGCCAGCAGTCCCTTGGGACAGGGAGGCAGGGATGAGCAGTTCTTC,CASSPLGQGGRDEQFF
TRBD1,TRBV30,.,TRBJ1-3,TGTGCCTCCACCGGACAGGGAATAGCTGGAAACACCATATATTTT,CASTGQGIAGNTIYF
TRBD1,TRBV6-1,.,TRBJ1-2,TGTGCCAGCAGTGAGGAGACAGGGGGCGACTATGGCTACACCTTC,CASSEETGGDYGYTF